The subject of this entry is one TCR beta chain. The sample originates from a study of blood T cell repertoires in COVID-19. Across the study: Samples of COVID-19 (acute and convalescent) were obtained from the United States, Italy and Spain. Sample material is recorded as cDNA or gDNA derived from T cells, B-cell-depleted T cells, or PBMCs.

Sequencing used immunoSEQ multiplex PCR; TCRdb keeps in-frame clones, though not all of them. The data contain about 230,000 clones, approximately 84% of them singletons. This CDR3 has 15 residues. The germline CDR1 and CDR2 sequences are SGHTA and FQGNSA. J lost 4 bases, V lost 5 bases, and 7 bases had no gene match. The chain uses TRBV7-2 and TRBJ1-4; the match to TRBD1 covers 7 bases. This clonotype was sampled from a man aged 40-49 years with acute or convalescent COVID-19. Sequenced material: peripheral blood. The CDR3 region has the DNA TGTGCCAGCAGCCCCCAGACAGGGCTTAATGAAAAACTGTTTTTT. It is translated as CASSPQTGLNEKLFF.